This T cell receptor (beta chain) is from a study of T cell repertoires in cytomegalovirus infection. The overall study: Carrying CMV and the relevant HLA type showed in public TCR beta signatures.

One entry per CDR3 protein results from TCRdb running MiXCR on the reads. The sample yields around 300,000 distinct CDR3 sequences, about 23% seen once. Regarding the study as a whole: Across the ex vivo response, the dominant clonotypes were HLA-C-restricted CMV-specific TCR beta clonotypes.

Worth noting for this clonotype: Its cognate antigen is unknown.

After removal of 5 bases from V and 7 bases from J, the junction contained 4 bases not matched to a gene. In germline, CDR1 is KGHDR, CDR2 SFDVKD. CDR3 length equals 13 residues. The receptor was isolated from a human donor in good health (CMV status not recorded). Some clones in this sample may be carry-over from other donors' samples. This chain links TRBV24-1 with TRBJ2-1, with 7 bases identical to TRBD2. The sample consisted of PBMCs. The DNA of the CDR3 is TGTGCCACCAGTGGATTGGGGGGGAATGAGCAGTTCTTC. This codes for CATSGLGGNEQFF.